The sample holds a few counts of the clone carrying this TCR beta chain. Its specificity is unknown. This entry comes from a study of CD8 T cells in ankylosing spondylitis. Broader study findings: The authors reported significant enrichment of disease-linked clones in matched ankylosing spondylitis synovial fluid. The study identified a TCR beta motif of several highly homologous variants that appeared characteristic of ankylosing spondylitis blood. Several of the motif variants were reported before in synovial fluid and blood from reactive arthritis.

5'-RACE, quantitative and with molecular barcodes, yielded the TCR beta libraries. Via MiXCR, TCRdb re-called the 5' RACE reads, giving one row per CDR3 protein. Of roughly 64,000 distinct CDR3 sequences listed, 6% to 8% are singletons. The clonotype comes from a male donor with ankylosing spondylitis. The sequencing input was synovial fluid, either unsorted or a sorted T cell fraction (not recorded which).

The CDR3, as DNA: TGCAGTGCTAGAACCGGATCCCCTCGTTACGAGCAGTACTTC. This translates into CSARTGSPRYEQYF. The rearrangement joins TRBV20-1 to TRBJ2-7; D not certain. The CDR3 has 14 residues. CDR1 DFQATT and CDR2 SNEGSKA come from the germline V gene (reference sequence). The V end was cut by 2 bases, the J end by 4 bases, with 15 bases between.